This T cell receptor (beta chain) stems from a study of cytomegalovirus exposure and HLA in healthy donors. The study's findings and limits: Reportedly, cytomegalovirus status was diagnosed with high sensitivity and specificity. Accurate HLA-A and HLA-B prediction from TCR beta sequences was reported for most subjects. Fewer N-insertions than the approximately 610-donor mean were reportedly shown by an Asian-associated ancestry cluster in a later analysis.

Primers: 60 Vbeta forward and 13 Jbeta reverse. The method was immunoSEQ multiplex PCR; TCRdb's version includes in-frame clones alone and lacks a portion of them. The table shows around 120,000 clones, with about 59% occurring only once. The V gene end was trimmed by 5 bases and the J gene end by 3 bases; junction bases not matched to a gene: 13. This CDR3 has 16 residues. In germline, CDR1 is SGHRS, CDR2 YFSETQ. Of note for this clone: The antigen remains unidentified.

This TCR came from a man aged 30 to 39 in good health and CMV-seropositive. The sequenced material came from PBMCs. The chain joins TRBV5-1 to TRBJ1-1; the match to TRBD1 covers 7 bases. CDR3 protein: CASSLLAGTEYTEAFF. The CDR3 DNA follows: TGCGCCAGCAGTTTATTGGCCGGGACAGAATACACTGAAGCTTTCTTT.